The clone carrying this T cell receptor (beta chain) has a count of ten or more. Antigen unknown. With V trimmed by 5 bases and J by 6 bases, 6 bases remained unmatched. The CDR3 is 13 residues long. The germline CDR1 and CDR2 sequences are MNHNS and SASEGT. This specimen comes from a study of T cells in Graves' hyperthyroidism and ophthalmopathy. As for the study in general: Blood was drawn when the patient was first diagnosed and still untreated. General study findings and limits: Blood samples included most of the expanded thyroid clonotypes exceeding 0.001.

Authors of the study amplified TCR beta CDR3 regions from RNA transcripts. Using the HTBI primer set, a first-round RT-PCR was run on the TCR CDR3. A single record per CDR3 protein comes from TCRdb applying MiXCR to the multiplex PCR reads. The sample records fewer than 350,000 distinct CDR3 sequences, approximately 18% being singletons. Pregnant or lactating patients were excluded, as were those with uncontrolled infection or other autoimmune disease. The material sequenced was blood. The TCR was taken from a man aged 45-65 years with Graves' ophthalmopathy. This chain connects TRBV6-1 to TRBJ1-1, with TRBD1 matching over 7 bases. The CDR3, as DNA: TGTGCCAGCAGTTTACAGGGGAGGTCTGAAGCTTTCTTT. This encodes CASSLQGRSEAFF.